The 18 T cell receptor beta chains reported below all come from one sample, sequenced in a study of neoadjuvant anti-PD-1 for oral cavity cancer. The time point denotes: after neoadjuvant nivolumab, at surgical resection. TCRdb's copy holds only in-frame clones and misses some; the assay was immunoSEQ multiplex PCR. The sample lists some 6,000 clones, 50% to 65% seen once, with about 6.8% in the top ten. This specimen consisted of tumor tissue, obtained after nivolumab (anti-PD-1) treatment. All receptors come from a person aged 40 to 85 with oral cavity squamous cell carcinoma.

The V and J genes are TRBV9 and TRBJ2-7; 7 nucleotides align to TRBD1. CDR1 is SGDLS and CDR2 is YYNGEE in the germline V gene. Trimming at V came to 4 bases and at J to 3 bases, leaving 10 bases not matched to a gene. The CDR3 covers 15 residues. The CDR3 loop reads CASSPYMDRNYEQYF. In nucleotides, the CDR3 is TGTGCCAGCAGCCCATATATGGACAGGAACTACGAGCAGTACTTC. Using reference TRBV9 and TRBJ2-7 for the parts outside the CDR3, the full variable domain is DSGVTQTPKHLITATGQRVTLRCSPRSGDLSVYWYQQSLDQGLQFLIQYYNGEERAKGNILERFSAQQFPDLHSELNLSSLELGDSALYFCASSPYMDRNYEQYFGPGTRLTVT.

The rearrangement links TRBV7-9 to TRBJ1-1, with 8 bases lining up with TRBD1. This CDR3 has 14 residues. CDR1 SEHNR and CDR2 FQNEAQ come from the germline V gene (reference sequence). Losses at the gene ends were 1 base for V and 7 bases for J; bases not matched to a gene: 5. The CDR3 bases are TGTGCCAGCAGCTTAGACGGGACAGGAAATGAAGCTTTCTTT. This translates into CASSLDGTGNEAFF.

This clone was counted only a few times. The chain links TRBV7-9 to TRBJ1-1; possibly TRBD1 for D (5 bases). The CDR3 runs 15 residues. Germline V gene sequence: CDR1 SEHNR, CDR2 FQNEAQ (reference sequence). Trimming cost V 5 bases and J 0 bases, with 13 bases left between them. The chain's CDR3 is CASSGGANMNTEAFF. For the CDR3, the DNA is TGTGCCAGCAGCGGAGGGGCTAACATGAACACTGAAGCTTTCTTT.

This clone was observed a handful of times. The CDR3 protein is CAISGGGGNQPQHF. The CDR3 coding sequence is TGTGCCATCAGTGGAGGGGGGGGCAATCAGCCCCAGCATTTT. The chain joins TRBV10-3 to TRBJ1-5, with D perhaps TRBD1 (6 bases). The CDR3 is 14 amino acids. Germline V gene data show CDR1 as ENHRY and CDR2 as SYGVKD. Trimming pared 4 bases from V and 2 bases from J, leaving 9 bases between.

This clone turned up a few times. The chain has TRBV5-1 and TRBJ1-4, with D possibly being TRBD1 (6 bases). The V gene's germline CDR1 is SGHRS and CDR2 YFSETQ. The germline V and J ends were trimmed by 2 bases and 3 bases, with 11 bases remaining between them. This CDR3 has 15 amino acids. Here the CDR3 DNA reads TGCGCCAGCAGCTTCACAGGGATGCCTAATGAAAAACTGTTTTTT. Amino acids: CASSFTGMPNEKLFF.

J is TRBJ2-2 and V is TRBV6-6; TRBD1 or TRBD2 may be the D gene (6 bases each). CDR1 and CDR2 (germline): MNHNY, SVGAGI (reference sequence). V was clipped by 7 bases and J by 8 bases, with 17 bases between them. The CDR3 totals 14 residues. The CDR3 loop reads CASTLTGAGGELFF. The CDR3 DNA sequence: TGTGCCAGCACCTTAACGGGGGCGGGGGGGGAGCTGTTTTTT.

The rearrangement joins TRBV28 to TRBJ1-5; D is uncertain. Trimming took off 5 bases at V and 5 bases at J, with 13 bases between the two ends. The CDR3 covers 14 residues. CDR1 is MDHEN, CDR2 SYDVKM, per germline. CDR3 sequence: CASSRPVTHQPQHF. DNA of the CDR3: TGTGCCAGCAGTCGTCCTGTCACCCATCAGCCCCAGCATTTT.

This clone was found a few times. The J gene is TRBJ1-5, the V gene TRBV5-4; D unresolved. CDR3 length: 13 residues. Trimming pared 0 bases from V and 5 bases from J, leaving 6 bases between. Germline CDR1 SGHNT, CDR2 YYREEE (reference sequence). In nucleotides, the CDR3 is TGTGCCAGCAGCTTGGATGGGGATCAGCCCCAGCATTTT. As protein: CASSLDGDQPQHF. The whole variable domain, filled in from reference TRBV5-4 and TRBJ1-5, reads ETGVTQSPTHLIKTRGQQVTLRCSSQSGHNTVSWYQQALGQGPQFIFQYYREEENGRGNFPPRFSGLQFPNYSSELNVNALELDDSALYLCASSLDGDQPQHFGDGTRLSIL.

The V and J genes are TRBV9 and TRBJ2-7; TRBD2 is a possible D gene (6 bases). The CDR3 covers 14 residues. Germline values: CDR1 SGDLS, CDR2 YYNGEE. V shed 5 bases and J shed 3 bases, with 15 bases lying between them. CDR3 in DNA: TGTGCCAGCAGTGGGGGGTCCCCTGGCTACGAGCAGTACTTC. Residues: CASSGGSPGYEQYF.

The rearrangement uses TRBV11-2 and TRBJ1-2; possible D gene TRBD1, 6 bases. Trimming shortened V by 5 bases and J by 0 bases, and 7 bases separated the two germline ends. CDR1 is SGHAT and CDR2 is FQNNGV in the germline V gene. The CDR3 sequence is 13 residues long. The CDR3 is CASSNRANYGYTF. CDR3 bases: TGTGCCAGCAGCAACAGGGCTAACTATGGCTACACCTTC.

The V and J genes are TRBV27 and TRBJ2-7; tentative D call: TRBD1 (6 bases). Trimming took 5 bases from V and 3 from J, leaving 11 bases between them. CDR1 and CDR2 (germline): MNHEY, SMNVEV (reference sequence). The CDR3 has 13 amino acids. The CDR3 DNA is TGTGCCAGCAGTCCAAGGGGGAACTACGAGCAGTACTTC. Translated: CASSPRGNYEQYF.

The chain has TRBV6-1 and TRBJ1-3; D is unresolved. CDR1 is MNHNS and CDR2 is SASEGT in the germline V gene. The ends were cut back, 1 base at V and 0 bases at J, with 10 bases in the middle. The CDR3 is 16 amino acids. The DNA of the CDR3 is TGTGCCAGCAGTGAAGGGTGGAGGGCCTCTGGAAACACCATATATTTT. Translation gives CASSEGWRASGNTIYF.

CDR3 loop: CASSSQGVGGTEAFF. For the CDR3, the DNA is TGTGCCAGCAGCTCCCAGGGGGTGGGGGGCACTGAAGCTTTCTTT. The genes are TRBV7-2 and TRBJ1-1, with 7 bases fitting TRBD1. This CDR3 is built from 15 residues. Trimming at V came to 4 bases and at J to 4 bases, leaving 9 bases not matched to a gene. Per the germline V gene, CDR1 is SGHTA and CDR2 is FQGNSA.

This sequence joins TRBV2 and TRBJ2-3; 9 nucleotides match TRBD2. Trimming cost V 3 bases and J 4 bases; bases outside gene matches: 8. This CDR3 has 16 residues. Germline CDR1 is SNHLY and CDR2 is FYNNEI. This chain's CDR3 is CASSDPSAGGADTQYF. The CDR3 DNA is TGTGCCAGCAGTGACCCTAGCGCGGGGGGGGCAGATACGCAGTATTTT.

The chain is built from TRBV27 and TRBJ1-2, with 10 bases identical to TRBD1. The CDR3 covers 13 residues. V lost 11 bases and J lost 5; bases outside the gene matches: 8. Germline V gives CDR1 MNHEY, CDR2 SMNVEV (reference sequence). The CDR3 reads CAVRRTGGYGYTF. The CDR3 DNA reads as TGTGCCGTGCGCAGGACAGGGGGGTATGGCTACACCTTC.

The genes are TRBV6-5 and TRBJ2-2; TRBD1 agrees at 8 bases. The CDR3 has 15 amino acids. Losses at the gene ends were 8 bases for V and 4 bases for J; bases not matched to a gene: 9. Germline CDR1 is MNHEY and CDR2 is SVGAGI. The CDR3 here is CASHRQGTSTGELFF. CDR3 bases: TGTGCCAGCCACCGACAGGGGACGAGCACCGGGGAGCTGTTTTTT.

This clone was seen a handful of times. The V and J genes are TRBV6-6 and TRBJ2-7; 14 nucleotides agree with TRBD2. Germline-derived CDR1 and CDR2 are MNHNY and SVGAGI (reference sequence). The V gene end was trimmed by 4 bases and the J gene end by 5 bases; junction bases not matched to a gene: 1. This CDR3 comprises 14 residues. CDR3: CASSLGLAGDEQYF. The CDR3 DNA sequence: TGTGCCAGCAGTTTGGGACTAGCGGGGGACGAGCAGTACTTC.

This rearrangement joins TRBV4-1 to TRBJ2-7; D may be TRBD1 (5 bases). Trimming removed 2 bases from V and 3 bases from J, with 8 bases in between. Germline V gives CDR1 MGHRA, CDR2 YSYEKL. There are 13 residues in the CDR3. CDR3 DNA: TGCGCCAGCAGCCAATCGACAGACTACGAGCAGTACTTC. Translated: CASSQSTDYEQYF.